This T cell receptor (beta chain) was sequenced in a study of blood T cell repertoires in COVID-19. Two negative PCRs, clearance, or symptom resolution characterized the recovered Cohort 3 donors. The assay was immunoSEQ multiplex PCR, and TCRdb's table has in-frame clones only and misses some. This sample yields about 250,000 clones, of which just over 85% are seen a single time; around 1.7% belongs to the top ten. This clone showed up just once. Sample: PBMCs or T cells enriched from blood (not recorded which). The receptor's source is a man aged 40-50 years who had recovered from COVID-19.

In nucleotides, the CDR3 is TGTGTCAGAAGCTCCCGAGGTCGGACTAGCGGGAGGACAAGCTCCTACGAGCAGTACTTC. Translating gives CVRSSRGRTSGRTSSYEQYF. The chain links TRBV7-5 to TRBJ2-7; the table's TRBD2 call for D was not verified on the DNA. TRBV7-5 is recorded as a pseudogene. The CDR3 totals 20 residues.